This is a list of T cell receptor beta chains from one sample in a study of graft-versus-host responses after intestinal transplantation. Clones were read by immunoSEQ multiplex PCR, and TCRdb kept only the in-frame ones, dropping some. The sample carries about 17,000 clones, approximately 39% recorded once. This sample comprised alloreactive CD8+ T cells from a mixed lymphocyte reaction culture, obtained before intestinal transplant. The receptors derive from a human patient who received an intestinal transplant. The CDR3 runs from the conserved cysteine through the conserved F or W. A D gene is named only where the DNA matches it firmly. Not every row has a clone size; where given, it reads once, few, many or a size class.

CDR3 DNA	CDR3 protein	V gene	D gene	clone size	J gene
TGCGCCACCAAGGGGGCTAGCGGGAGAGTTGAGACCCAGTACTTC	CATKGASGRVETQYF	TRBV19	TRBD2	.	TRBJ2-5
TGCGCCAGCAGCCCAGGGGCGGGGTCCTACGAGCAGTACTTC	CASSPGAGSYEQYF	TRBV5-1	.	.	TRBJ2-7
TGTGCCAGCAGTTTCGTGACTAGCGGGATGTACAATGAGCAGTTCTTC	CASSFVTSGMYNEQFF	TRBV6-6	TRBD2	medium-sized	TRBJ2-1
TGCGCCAGCAGCCCCGAGGATCCTTCGCAGAGCTCCTACAATGAGCAGTTCTTC	CASSPEDPSQSSYNEQFF	TRBV4-1	.	.	TRBJ2-1
TGTGCCAGCAGCTTAGTACTTTCTAGCGGGAGGGCCGGGGGCAAAAACATTCAGTACTTC	CASSLVLSSGRAGGKNIQYF	TRBV11-3	TRBD2	.	TRBJ2-4
TGTGCCAGCAGTGACTCCGGTGAGCAGTTCTTC	CASSDSGEQFF	TRBV25-1	.	.	TRBJ2-1
TGCAGCGTTGAAATGGGCGGCGTTGAAGCTTTCTTT	CSVEMGGVEAFF	TRBV29-1	.	.	TRBJ1-1
TGTGCCAGCAGCCAAGGGACAGGGGGTTTTTACGAGCAGTACTTC	CASSQGTGGFYEQYF	TRBV5-6	TRBD1	.	TRBJ2-7
TGTGCCAGCCTTAGTTTAAGCGGGAGTAGCTACAATGAGCAGTTCTTC	CASLSLSGSSYNEQFF	TRBV7-8	TRBD2	.	TRBJ2-1
TGCAGCGTTGAAGGGCATGGCTACACCTTC	CSVEGHGYTF	TRBV29-1	.	once	TRBJ1-2
TGTGCCAGTAGTATAACCGGGACAGGGAACACTGAAGCTTTCTTT	CASSITGTGNTEAFF	TRBV19	TRBD1	.	TRBJ1-1
TGTGCCAGCAGTTACGACAGGGATTCGGATACGCAGTATTTT	CASSYDRDSDTQYF	TRBV6-6	TRBD1	.	TRBJ2-3
TGTGCCAGCAGCACGAAGGGACAGGGACACTCCTACGAGCAGTACTTC	CASSTKGQGHSYEQYF	TRBV6-6	TRBD1	.	TRBJ2-7
TGCGCCAGCAGCTTGGGGCGGACGAACACTGAAGCTTTCTTT	CASSLGRTNTEAFF	TRBV5-1	.	.	TRBJ1-1
TGCGCCAGCAGCCAAGAAGCAATCCTATCCCTAGCCAAAAACATTCAGTACTTC	CASSQEAILSLAKNIQYF	TRBV4-1	.	few	TRBJ2-4
TGCGCCAGCAGCCAAGATATTTTGGAAAGGGCTGTGCGCGACAGGGACACTGAAGCTTTCTTT	CASSQDILERAVRDRDTEAFF	TRBV4-1	TRBD1	.	TRBJ1-1
TGCAGCGTTGAATATCTGACTGGCTCCTACGAGCAGTACTTC	CSVEYLTGSYEQYF	TRBV29-1	.	few	TRBJ2-7
TGTGCCAGCAGCTTGGAAGGGGGGGGCAATCAGCCCCAGCATTTT	CASSLEGGGNQPQHF	TRBV5-6	.	medium-sized	TRBJ1-5
TGTGCCATCAGGATGGACAGCACAGTTCTCTACGAGCAGTACTTC	CAIRMDSTVLYEQYF	TRBV10-3	.	few	TRBJ2-7
TGTGCCAGCAGTGAGGACAGGGACTCCTACGAGCAGTACTTC	CASSEDRDSYEQYF	TRBV6-5	TRBD1	few	TRBJ2-7
TGTGCCAGCAGTTTATCGGGAGGACTAGCGATATCCTACAATGAGCAGTTCTTC	CASSLSGGLAISYNEQFF	TRBV27	TRBD2	.	TRBJ2-1
TGTGCCTGGAGTGTTTGGGGGAGAGTAGGGTTCTTC	CAWSVWGRVGFF	TRBV30	.	.	TRBJ2-1
TGCAGCGTTGATCACCCCCCTGGGGGAGAGGAGCAGTACTTC	CSVDHPPGGEEQYF	TRBV29-1	.	.	TRBJ2-7
TGCGCCAGCAGCCCCGGAATATACAGGGGGCAGGAAACTGAAGCTTTCTTT	CASSPGIYRGQETEAFF	TRBV4-1	TRBD1	.	TRBJ1-1
TGTGCCAGCAGTTACGGGGATGGCTACACCTTC	CASSYGDGYTF	TRBV6-6	.	.	TRBJ1-2
TGTGCCAGCAGCGTAAGGGGGGCGAGGATGAACGGGGAGCTGTTTTTT	CASSVRGARMNGELFF	TRBV9	.	few	TRBJ2-2
TGTGCCAGCAGCTCCCTGGGGGCCGAGCAGTACTTC	CASSSLGAEQYF	TRBV5-6	.	.	TRBJ2-7
TGTGCCAGCAGTGATAGGACGGTAGCCTACGAGCAGTACTTC	CASSDRTVAYEQYF	TRBV25-1	.	.	TRBJ2-7
TGTGCCAGCAGTTTATCAAGCAATCAGCCCCAGCATTTT	CASSLSSNQPQHF	TRBV27	.	.	TRBJ1-5
TGTGCCAGCAGTTGGGGCGGGAGCTCCTACGAGCAGTACTTC	CASSWGGSSYEQYF	TRBV27	TRBD2	few	TRBJ2-7
TGTGCCAGCAGCTGCCCCGGGACTAGCGCCACACACACAGATACGCAGTATTTT	CASSCPGTSATHTDTQYF	TRBV11-2	TRBD2	.	TRBJ2-3
TGTGCCAGCAGCCAAGAGGTGGGCGGAGACTACGAGCAGTACTTC	CASSQEVGGDYEQYF	TRBV5-4	.	few	TRBJ2-7
TGTGCCAGCAGTTCACCTGGACTCCCCCCGGATACGCAGTATTTT	CASSSPGLPPDTQYF	TRBV6-1	.	once	TRBJ2-3
TGTGCCAGCAGTGCGCAGTGGGACGTGACAGATACGCAGTATTTT	CASSAQWDVTDTQYF	TRBV25-1	.	.	TRBJ2-3
TGTGCCATCAGGGCTACTGGGGCCAACGTCCTGACTTTC	CAIRATGANVLTF	TRBV10-3	.	.	TRBJ2-6
TGTGCCAGCAGTTACAATTCGGGGAACTATGGCTACACCTTC	CASSYNSGNYGYTF	TRBV6-5	.	.	TRBJ1-2
TGTGCCAGCGCCCTAGCGGTACCCTACGAGCAGTACTTC	CASALAVPYEQYF	TRBV6-6	TRBD2	few	TRBJ2-7
TGTGCCAGTAGTGACACAGGGGGCCTGGACATTCAGTACTTC	CASSDTGGLDIQYF	TRBV19	TRBD1	few	TRBJ2-4
TGTGCCAGCAGCTTCGCCGCCTACAATGAGCAGTTCTTC	CASSFAAYNEQFF	TRBV27	.	.	TRBJ2-1
TGTGCCAGCAGCGTATGGGCGGGACCTACCTACGAGCAGTACTTC	CASSVWAGPTYEQYF	TRBV9	.	few	TRBJ2-7
TGTGCCAGAAGCTTGGTTAGCCACGAGCAGTACTTC	CARSLVSHEQYF	TRBV5-3	.	.	TRBJ2-7
TGTGCCAGCAGTTCTACTAGCTCCGGGGAGCTGTTTTTT	CASSSTSSGELFF	TRBV6-6	.	once	TRBJ2-2
TGTGCCAGCAGCAACGGGTTGGGGGATCAGCCCCAGCATTTT	CASSNGLGDQPQHF	TRBV14	.	few	TRBJ1-5
TGTGCCAGCACCTACCAAACGCGGGGCCCCAATCAGCCCCAGCATTTT	CASTYQTRGPNQPQHF	TRBV7-9	.	few	TRBJ1-5
TGTGCCAGCAGCTCGACCCCCCGGGGGAACACTGAAGCTTTCTTT	CASSSTPRGNTEAFF	TRBV5-6	.	.	TRBJ1-1
TGTGCCAGCAGCTCCCCGGGGGCAGCCAAAAACATTCAGTACTTC	CASSSPGAAKNIQYF	TRBV6-5	.	once	TRBJ2-4